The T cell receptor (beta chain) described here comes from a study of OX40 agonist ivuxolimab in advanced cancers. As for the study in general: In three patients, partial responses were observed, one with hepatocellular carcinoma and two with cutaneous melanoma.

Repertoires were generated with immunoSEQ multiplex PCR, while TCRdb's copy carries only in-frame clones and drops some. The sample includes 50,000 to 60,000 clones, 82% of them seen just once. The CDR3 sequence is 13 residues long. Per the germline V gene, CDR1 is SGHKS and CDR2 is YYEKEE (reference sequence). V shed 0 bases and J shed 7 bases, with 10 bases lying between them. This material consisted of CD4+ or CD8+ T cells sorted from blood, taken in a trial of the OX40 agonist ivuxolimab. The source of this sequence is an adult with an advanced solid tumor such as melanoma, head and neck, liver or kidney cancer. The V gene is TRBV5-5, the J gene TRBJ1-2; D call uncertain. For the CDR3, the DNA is TGTGCCAGCAGCTTGGGGGGAATGGGTGGCTACACCTTC. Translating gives CASSLGGMGGYTF.